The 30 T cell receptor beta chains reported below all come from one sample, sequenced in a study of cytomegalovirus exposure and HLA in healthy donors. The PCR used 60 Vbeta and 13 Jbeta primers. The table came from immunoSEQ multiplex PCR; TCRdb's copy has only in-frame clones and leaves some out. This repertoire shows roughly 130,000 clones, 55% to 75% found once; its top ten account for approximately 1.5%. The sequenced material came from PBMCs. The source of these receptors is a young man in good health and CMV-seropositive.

In nucleotides, the CDR3 is TGTGCCAGCAGCCTACTAGTGAATGAGCAGTTCTTC. Encoded protein: CASSLLVNEQFF. V is TRBV21-1 and J is TRBJ2-1; TRBD2 reflects the table's D call only, with no check against the DNA. TRBV21-1 is termed a pseudogene. The CDR3 extends over 12 amino acids.

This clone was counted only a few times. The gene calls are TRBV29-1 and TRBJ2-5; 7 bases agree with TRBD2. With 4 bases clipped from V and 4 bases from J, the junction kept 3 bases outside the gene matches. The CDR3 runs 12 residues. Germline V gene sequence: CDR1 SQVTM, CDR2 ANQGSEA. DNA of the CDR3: TGCAGCGTTGGGGAGGGTGGAGAGACCCAGTACTTC. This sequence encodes CSVGEGGETQYF.

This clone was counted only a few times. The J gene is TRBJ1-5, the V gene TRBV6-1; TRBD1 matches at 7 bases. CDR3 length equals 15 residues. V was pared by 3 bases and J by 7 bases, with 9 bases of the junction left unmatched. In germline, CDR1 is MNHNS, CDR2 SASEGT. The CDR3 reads CASSDRDRVYQPQHF. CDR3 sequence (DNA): TGTGCCAGCAGTGACCGCGACAGGGTTTACCAGCCCCAGCATTTT.

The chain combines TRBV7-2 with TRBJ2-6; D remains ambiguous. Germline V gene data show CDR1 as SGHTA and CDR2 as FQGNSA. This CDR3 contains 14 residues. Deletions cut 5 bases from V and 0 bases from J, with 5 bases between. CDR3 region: CASSPDSGANVLTF. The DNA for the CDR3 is TGTGCCAGCAGCCCAGACTCTGGGGCCAACGTCCTGACTTTC.

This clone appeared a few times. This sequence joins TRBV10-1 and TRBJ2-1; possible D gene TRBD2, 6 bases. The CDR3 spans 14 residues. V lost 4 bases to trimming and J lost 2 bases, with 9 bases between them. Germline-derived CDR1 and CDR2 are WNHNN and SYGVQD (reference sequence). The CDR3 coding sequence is TGCGCCAGCAGTGGCGGGACTCCCTACAATGAGCAGTTCTTC. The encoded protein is CASSGGTPYNEQFF.

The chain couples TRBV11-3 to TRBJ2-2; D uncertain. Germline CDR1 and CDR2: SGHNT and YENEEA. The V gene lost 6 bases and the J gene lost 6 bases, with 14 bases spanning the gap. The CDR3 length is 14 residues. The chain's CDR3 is CASRHSSYSGELFF. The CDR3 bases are TGTGCCAGCAGGCACTCCTCCTATTCCGGGGAGCTGTTTTTT.

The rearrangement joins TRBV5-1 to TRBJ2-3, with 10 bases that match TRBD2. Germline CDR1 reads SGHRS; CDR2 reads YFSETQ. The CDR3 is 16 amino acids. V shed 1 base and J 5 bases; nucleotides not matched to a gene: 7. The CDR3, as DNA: TGCGCCAGCAGCTTGATCACTAGCGGGAATCGAGATACGCAGTATTTT. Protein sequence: CASSLITSGNRDTQYF.

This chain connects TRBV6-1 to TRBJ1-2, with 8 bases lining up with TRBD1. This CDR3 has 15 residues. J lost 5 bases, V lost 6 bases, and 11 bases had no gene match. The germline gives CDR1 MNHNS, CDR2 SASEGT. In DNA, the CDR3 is TGTGCCAGCAGCAACGGACAGGGTTACCTTTATGGCTACACCTTC. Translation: CASSNGQGYLYGYTF.

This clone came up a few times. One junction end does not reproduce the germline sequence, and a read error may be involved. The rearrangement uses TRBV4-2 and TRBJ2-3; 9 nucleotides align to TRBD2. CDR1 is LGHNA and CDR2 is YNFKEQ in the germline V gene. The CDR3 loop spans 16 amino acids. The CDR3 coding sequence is TGTGCCAGCACCCAAGACCCAGCGGGAGGCCCAGATACGCAGTATTTT. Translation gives CASTQDPAGGPDTQYF.

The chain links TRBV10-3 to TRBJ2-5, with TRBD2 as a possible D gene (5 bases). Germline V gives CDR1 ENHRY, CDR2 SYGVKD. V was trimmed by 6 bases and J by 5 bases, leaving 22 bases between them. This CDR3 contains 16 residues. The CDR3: CAIRSGVPGSIETQYF. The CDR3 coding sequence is TGTGCCATCAGGTCCGGGGTCCCGGGTTCTATCGAGACCCAGTACTTC.

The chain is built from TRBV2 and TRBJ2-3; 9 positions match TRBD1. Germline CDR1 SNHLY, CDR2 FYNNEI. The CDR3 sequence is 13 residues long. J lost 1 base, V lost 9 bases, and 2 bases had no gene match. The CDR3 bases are TGTGCCAGGGGACAGGGTGGCACAGATACGCAGTATTTT. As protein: CARGQGGTDTQYF.

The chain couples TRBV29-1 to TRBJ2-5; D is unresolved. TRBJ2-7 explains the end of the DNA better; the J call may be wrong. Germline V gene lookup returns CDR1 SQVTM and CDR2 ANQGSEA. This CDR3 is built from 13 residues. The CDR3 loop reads CSVEGRSAYEQYF. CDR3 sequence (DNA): TGCAGCGTTGAAGGAAGGAGCGCTTACGAGCAGTACTTC.

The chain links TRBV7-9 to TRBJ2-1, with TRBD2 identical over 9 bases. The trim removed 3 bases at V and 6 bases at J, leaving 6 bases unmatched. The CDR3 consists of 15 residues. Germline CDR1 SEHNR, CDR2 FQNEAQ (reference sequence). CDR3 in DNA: TGTGCCAGCAGCTTTTCTAGCGGGACTCTCAATGAGCAGTTCTTC. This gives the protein CASSFSSGTLNEQFF.

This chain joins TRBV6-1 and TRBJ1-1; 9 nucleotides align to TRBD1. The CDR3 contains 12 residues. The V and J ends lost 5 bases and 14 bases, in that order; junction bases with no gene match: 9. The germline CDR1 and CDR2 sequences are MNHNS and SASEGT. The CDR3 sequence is CASSRWTGEYFF. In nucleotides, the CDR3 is TGTGCCAGCAGTCGATGGACAGGGGAATACTTCTTT.

The chain's CDR3 is CASSFGQYYNEQFF. CDR3 DNA: TGCGCCAGCAGCTTCGGACAATACTACAATGAGCAGTTCTTC. This rearrangement joins TRBV5-1 to TRBJ2-1, with a weak D call TRBD1 (5 bases). CDR1 and CDR2 from the germline V gene are SGHRS and YFSETQ. The CDR3 runs 14 residues. The V end lost 2 bases, the J end lost 3 bases, and 9 bases lay between the germline ends.

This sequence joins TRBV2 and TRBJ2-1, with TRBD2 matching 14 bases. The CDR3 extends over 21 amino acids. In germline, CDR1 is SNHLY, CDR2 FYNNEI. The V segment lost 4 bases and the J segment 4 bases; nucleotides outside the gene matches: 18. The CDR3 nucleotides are TGTGCCAGCAGTGGAGATAGGGCGAGAGGGACTAGCGGGAGAGGATACAATGAGCAGTTCTTC. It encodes CASSGDRARGTSGRGYNEQFF.

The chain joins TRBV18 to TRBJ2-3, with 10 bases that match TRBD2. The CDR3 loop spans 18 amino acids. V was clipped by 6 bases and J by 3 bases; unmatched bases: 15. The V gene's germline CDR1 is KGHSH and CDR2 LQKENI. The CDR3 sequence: CASSPKFPSGSKTDTQYF. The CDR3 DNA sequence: TGTGCCAGCTCGCCTAAATTCCCTAGCGGGAGTAAGACAGATACGCAGTATTTT.

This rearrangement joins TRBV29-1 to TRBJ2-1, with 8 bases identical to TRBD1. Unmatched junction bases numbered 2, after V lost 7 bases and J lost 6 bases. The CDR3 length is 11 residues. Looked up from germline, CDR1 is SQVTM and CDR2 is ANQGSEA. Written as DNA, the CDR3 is TGCAGCGGCACAGGGGGCAATGAGCAGTTCTTC. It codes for CSGTGGNEQFF.

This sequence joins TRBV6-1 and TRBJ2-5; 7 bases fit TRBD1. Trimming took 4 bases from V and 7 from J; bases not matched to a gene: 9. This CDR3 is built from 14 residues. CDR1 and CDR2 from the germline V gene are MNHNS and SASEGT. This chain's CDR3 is CASSGQGYPWTQYF. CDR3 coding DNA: TGTGCCAGCAGTGGACAGGGTTATCCATGGACCCAGTACTTC.

The CDR3 region is CASSFNAGGYEQYF. The CDR3 DNA sequence: TGTGCCAGCAGCTTCAATGCGGGAGGGTACGAGCAGTACTTC. This chain links TRBV5-4 with TRBJ2-7; 9 bases line up with TRBD2. J was trimmed by 4 bases and V by 2 bases; bases with no gene match: 4. The CDR3 consists of 14 residues. The germline gives CDR1 SGHNT, CDR2 YYREEE (reference sequence).

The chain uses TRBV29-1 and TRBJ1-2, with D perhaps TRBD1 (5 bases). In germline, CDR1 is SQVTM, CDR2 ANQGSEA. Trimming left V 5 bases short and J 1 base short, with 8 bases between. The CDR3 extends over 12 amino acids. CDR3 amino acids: CSVNRNNYGYTF. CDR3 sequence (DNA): TGCAGCGTTAACAGGAATAACTATGGCTACACCTTC.

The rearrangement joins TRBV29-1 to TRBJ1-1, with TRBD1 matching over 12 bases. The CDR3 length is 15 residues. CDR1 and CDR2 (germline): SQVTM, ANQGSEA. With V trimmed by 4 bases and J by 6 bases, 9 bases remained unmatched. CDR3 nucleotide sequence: TGCAGCGTTGTACGGGACAGGGGGCTGGTCTCTGAAGCTTTCTTT. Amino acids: CSVVRDRGLVSEAFF.

Written as DNA, the CDR3 is TGTGCCAGCAGCCAAGGGGGACTCGACACAGATACGCAGTATTTT. It codes for CASSQGGLDTDTQYF. The chain is built from TRBV4-2 and TRBJ2-3; maybe TRBD2 (6 bases). CDR3 size: 15 residues. V lost 1 base and J lost 2, with 10 bases in between. The germline V gene has CDR1 LGHNA and CDR2 YNFKEQ.

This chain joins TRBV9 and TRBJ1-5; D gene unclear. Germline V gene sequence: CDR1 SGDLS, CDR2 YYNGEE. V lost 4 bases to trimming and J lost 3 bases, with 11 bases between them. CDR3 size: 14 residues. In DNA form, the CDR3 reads TGTGCCAGCAGCAAAGCATTTGACAATCAGCCCCAGCATTTT. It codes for CASSKAFDNQPQHF.

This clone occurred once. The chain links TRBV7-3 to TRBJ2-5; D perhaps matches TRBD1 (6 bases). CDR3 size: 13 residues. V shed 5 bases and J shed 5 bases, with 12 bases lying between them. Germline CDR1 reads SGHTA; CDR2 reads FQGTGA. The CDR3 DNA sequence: TGTGCCAGCAGCCTACAGGGTTGGGAGACCCAGTACTTC. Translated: CASSLQGWETQYF.

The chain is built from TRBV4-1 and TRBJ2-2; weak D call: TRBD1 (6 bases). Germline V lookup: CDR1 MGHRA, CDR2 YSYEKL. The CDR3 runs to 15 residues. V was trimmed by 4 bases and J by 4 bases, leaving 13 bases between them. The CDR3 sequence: CASSPGQWGTGELFF. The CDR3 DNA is TGCGCCAGCAGCCCCGGACAGTGGGGCACCGGGGAGCTGTTTTTT.

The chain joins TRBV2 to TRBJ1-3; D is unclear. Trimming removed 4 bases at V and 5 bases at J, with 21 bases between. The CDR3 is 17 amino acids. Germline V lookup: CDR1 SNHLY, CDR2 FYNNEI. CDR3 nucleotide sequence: TGTGCCAGCAGTGGAGCTCTGGTGAGGGTTGTTAGAAACACCATATATTTT. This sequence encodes CASSGALVRVVRNTIYF.

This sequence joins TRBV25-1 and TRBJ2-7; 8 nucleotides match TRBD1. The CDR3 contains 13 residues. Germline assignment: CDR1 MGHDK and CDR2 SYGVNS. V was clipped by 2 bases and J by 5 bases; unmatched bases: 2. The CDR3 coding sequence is TGTGCCAGCAGTGAACAGGGGGCGAACGAGCAGTACTTC. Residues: CASSEQGANEQYF.

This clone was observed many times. CDR3 in DNA: TGTGCCAGCAGCTCATCGAGGACAGGAAATCAGCCCCAGCATTTT. The encoded protein is CASSSSRTGNQPQHF. The gene calls are TRBV5-6 and TRBJ1-5, with TRBD1 identical over 7 bases. Germline CDR1 reads SGHDT; CDR2 reads YYEEEE. Germline trimming cut 3 bases from V and 4 bases from J; bases unmatched to any gene: 7. This CDR3 spans 15 amino acids.

The DNA for the CDR3 is TGCGCCAGCAGCCAAGAGGGACTTAAGCTTTACAATGAGCAGTTCTTC. This translates into CASSQEGLKLYNEQFF. The V gene is TRBV4-3, the J gene TRBJ2-1, with D possibly matching TRBD2 (6 bases). Per the germline V gene, CDR1 is LGHNA and CDR2 is YSLEER. V lost 0 bases, J lost 4 bases, and 13 bases lay in between. CDR3 length: 16 amino acids.